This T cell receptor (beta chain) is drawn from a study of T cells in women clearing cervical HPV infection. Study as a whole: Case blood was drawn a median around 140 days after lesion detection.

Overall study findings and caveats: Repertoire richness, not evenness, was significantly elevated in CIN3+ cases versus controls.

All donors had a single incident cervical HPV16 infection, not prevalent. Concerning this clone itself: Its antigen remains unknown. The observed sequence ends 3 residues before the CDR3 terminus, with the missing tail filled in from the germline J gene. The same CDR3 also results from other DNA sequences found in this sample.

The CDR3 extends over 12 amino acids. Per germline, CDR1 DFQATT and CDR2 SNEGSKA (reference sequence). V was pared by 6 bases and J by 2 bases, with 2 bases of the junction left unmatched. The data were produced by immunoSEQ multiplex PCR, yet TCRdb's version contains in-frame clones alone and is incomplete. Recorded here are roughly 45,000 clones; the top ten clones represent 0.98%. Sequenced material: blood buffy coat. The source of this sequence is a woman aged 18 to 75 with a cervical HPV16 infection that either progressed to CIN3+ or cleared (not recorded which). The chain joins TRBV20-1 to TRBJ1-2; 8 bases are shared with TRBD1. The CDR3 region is CSARTGNYGYTF. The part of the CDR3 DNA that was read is TGCAGTGCCAGGACAGGGAACTATGGC.